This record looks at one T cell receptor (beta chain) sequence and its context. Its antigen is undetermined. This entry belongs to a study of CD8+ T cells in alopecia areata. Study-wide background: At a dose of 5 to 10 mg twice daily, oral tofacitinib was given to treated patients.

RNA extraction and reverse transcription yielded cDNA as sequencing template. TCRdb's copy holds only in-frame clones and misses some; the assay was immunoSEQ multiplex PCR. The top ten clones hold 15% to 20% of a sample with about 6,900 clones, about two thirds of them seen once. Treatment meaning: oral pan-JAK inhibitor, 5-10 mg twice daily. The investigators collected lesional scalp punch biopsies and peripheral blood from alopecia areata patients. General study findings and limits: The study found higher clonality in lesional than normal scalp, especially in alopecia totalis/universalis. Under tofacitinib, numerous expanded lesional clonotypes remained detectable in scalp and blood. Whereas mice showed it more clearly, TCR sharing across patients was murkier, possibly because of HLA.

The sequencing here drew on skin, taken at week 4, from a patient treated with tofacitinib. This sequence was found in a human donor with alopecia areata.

CDR3 coding DNA: TGTGCCAGCAGCGATCCCCGGGACCCTTATGGCTACACCTTC. As protein: CASSDPRDPYGYTF. The chain carries TRBV7-2 and TRBJ1-2; TRBD1 might be the D (5 bases). V was pared by 5 bases and J by 5 bases, with 15 bases between. CDR1 SGHTA and CDR2 FQGNSA come from the germline V gene. The CDR3 runs 14 residues. The full variable domain, its missing parts supplied by reference TRBV7-2 and TRBJ1-2, is GAGVSQSPSNKVTEKGKDVELRCDPISGHTALYWYRQSLGQGLEFLIYFQGNSAPDKSGLPSDRFSAERTGGSVSTLTIQRTQQEDSAVYLCASSDPRDPYGYTFGSGTRLTVV.